The clone carrying this T cell receptor (beta chain) was detected a few times. Its specificity is not known. There were roughly 0.95-11 million cryopreserved PBMC in the samples before DNA extraction. The data were taken from a study of long-term antiretroviral therapy in people with HIV. A v3.0 immunoSEQ assay was performed at survey level. The assay was immunoSEQ multiplex PCR, and TCRdb's table has in-frame clones only and misses some. The sample has 23,000 or so clones, under 85% seen once. Study findings and constraints: After ART, diversity increased yet remained lower than transplant donor controls. Comparison with controls showed narrower CDR3 length ranges in HIV repertoires.

The sequence came from a man aged 25 to 40 with HIV. Sequenced here: unsorted PBMCs, sampled 2.1 years after starting antiretroviral therapy.

The DNA for the CDR3 is TGTGCCAGCAGCTCAACTACCTCAGGCGATCAGCCCCAGCATTTT. It is translated as CASSSTTSGDQPQHF. The gene calls are TRBV5-4 and TRBJ1-5; D not certain. V shed 3 bases and J shed 5 bases, with 15 bases lying between them. The germline CDR1 and CDR2 sequences are SGHNT and YYREEE (reference sequence). CDR3 size: 15 residues.